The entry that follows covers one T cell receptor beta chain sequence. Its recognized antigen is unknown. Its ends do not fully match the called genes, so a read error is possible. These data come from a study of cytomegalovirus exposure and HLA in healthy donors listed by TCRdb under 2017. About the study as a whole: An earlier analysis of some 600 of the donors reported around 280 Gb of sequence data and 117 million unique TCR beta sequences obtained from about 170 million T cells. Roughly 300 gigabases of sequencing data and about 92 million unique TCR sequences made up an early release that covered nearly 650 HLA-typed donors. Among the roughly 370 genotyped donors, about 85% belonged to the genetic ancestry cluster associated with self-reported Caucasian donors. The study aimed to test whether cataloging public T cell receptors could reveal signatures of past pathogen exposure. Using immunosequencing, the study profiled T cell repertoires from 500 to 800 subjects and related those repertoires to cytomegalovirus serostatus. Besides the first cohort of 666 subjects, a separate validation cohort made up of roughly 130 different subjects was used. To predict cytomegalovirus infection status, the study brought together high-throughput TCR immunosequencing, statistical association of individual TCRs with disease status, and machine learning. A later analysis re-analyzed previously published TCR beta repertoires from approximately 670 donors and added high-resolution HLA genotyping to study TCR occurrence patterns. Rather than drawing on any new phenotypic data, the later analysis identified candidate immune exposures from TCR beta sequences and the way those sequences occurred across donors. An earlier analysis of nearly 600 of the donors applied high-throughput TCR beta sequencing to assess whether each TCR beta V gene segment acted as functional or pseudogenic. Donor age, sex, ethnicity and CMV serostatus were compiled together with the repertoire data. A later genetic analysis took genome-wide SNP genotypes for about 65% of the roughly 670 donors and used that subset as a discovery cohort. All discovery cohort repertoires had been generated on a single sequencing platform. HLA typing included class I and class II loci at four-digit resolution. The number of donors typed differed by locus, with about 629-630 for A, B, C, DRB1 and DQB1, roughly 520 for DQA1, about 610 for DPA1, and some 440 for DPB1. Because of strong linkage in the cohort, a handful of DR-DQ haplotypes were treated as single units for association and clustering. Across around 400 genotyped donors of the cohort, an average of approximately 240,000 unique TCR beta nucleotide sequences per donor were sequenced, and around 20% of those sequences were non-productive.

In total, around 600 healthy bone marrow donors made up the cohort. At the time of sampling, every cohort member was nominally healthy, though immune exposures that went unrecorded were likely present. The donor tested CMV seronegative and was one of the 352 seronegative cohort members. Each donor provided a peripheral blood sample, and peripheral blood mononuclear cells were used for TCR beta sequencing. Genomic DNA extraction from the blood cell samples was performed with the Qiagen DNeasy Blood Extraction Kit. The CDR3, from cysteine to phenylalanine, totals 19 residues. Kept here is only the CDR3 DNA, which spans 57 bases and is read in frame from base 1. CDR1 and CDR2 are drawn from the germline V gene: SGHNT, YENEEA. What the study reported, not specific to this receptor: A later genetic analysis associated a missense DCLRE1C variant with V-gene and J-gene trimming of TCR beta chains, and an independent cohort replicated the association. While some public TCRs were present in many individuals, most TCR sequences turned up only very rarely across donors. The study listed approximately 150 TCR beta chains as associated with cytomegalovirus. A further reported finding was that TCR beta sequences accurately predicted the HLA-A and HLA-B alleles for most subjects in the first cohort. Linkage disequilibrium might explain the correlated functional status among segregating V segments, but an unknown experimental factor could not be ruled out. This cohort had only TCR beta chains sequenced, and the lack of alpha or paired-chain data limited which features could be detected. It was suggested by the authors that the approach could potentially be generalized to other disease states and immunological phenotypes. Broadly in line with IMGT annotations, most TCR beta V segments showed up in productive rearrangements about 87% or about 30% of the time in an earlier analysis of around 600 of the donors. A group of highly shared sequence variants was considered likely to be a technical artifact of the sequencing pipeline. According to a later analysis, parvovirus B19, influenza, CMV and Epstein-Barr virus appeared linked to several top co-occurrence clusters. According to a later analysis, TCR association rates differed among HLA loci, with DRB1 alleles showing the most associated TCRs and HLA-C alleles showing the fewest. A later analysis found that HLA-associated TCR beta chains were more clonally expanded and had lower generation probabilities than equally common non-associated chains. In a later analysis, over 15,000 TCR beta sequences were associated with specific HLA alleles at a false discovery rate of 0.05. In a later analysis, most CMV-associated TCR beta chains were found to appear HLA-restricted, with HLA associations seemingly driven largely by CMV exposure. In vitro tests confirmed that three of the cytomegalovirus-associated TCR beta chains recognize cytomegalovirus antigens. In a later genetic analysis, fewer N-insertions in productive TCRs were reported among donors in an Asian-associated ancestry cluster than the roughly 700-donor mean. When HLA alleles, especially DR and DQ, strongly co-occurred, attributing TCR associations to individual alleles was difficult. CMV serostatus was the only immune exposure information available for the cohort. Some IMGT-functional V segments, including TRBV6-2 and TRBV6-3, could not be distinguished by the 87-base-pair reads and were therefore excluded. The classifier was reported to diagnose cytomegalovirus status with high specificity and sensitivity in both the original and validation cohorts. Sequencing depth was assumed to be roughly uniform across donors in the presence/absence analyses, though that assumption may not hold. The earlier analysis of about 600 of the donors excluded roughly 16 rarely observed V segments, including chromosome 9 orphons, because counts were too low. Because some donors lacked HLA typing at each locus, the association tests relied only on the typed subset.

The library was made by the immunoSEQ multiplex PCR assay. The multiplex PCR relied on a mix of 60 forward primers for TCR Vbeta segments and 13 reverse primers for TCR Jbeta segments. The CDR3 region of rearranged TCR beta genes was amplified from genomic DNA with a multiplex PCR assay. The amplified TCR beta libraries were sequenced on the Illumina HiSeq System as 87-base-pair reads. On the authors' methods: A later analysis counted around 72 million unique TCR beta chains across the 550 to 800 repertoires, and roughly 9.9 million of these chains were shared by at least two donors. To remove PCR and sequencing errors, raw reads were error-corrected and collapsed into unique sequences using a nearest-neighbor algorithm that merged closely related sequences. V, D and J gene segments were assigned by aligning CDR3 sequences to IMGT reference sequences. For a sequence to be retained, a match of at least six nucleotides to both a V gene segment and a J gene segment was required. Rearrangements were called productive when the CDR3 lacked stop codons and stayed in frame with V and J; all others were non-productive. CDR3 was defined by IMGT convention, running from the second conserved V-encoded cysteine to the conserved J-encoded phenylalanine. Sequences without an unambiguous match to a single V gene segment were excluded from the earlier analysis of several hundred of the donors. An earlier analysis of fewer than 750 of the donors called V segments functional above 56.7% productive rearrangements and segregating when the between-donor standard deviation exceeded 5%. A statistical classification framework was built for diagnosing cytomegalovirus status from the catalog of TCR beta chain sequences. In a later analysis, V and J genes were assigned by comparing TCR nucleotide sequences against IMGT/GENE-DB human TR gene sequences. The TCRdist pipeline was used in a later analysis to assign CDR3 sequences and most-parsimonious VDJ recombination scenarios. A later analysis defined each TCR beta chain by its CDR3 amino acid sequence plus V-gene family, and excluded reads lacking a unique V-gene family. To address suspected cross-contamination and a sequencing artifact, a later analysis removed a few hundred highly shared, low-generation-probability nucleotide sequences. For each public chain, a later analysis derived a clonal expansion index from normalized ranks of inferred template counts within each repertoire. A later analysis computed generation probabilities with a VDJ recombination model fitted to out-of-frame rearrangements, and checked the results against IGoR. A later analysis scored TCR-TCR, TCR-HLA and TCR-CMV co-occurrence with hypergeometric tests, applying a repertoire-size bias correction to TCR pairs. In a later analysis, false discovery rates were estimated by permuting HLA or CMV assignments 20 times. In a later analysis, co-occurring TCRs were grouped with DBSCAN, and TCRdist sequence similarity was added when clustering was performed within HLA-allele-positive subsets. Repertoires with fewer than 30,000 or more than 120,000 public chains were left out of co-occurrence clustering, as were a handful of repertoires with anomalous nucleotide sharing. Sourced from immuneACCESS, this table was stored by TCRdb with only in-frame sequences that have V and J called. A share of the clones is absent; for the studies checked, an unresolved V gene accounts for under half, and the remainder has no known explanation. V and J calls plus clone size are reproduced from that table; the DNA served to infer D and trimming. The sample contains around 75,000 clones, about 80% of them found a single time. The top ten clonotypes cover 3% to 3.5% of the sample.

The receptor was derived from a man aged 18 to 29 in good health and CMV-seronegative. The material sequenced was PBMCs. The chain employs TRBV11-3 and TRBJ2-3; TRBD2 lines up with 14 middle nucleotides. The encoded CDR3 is CASSVDLTSGGVLVDTQYF. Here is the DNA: TGTGCCAGCAGCGTAGACCTGACTAGCGGGGGGGTATTGGTAGATACGCAGTATTTT.